The 13 T cell receptor beta chains below come from one sample, sequenced in a study of blood T cell repertoires in COVID-19. TCRdb's copy holds only in-frame clones and misses some; the assay was immunoSEQ multiplex PCR. Here the sample spans hundreds of thousands of clones, around nine tenths being singletons. Sequencing was performed on PBMCs or T cells enriched from blood (not recorded which). Receptor source: a woman younger than 35 who had recovered from COVID-19.

This clone was seen more than once but under ten times. This chain uses TRBV29-1 with TRBJ1-1; maybe TRBD1 (6 bases). CDR1 is SQVTM, CDR2 ANQGSEA, per germline. The length of the CDR3 is 11 residues. V was trimmed by 5 bases and J by 4 bases, leaving 8 bases between them. CDR3 DNA sequence: TGCAGCGTTCAACAGGGCACTGAAGCTTTCTTT. This sequence encodes CSVQQGTEAFF. The full variable domain, its missing parts supplied by reference TRBV29-1 and TRBJ1-1, is SAVISQKPSRDICQRGTSLTIQCQVDSQVTMMFWYRQQPGQSLTLIATANQGSEATYESGFVIDKFPISRPNLTFSTLTVSNMSPEDSSIYLCSVQQGTEAFFGQGTRLTVV.

V and J are TRBV28 and TRBJ2-7; a weak D match, TRBD2 (5 bases). V lost 5 bases and J 5 bases, leaving 10 bases between the germline ends. The CDR3 totals 12 residues. Germline V CDR1 and CDR2: MDHEN, SYDVKM. Written as DNA, the CDR3 is TGTGCCAGCAGTGAAACCGGGGACGAGCAGTACTTC. Translated: CASSETGDEQYF.

The chain is built from TRBV28 and TRBJ2-3, with D maybe TRBD2 (6 bases). V gave up 5 bases and J gave up 2 bases, with 20 bases separating them. The CDR3 loop spans 17 amino acids. Germline V gives CDR1 MDHEN, CDR2 SYDVKM. The CDR3 loop reads CASSKRRRAGTTDTQYF. CDR3 DNA: TGTGCCAGCAGTAAGAGAAGGAGGGCCGGGACCACAGATACGCAGTATTTT.

CDR3 in amino acids: CASSDFRDSVNTEAFF. As DNA, the CDR3 is TGTGCCAGCAGTGACTTCCGGGACAGCGTGAACACTGAAGCTTTCTTT. The chain joins TRBV2 to TRBJ1-1; 7 nucleotides line up with TRBD1. Trimming cost V 3 bases and J 0 bases; bases outside gene matches: 7. Germline CDR1 and CDR2: SNHLY and FYNNEI. The CDR3 extends over 16 amino acids.

A single count supports this clone. The chain is built from TRBV2 and TRBJ1-1; D is perhaps TRBD1 (6 bases). The CDR3 loop spans 14 amino acids. Germline loops: CDR1 SNHLY, CDR2 FYNNEI. V lost 7 bases and J lost 1, with 13 bases in between. This CDR3 is CASKKGQSNTEAFF. CDR3 bases: TGTGCCAGCAAAAAGGGACAATCGAACACTGAAGCTTTCTTT.

The chain links TRBV28 to TRBJ1-4; TRBD1 matches at 7 bases. The J segment lost 8 bases and the V segment lost 5 bases, leaving 11 bases of the junction unmatched. CDR1 and CDR2 from the germline V gene are MDHEN and SYDVKM. The CDR3 totals 15 residues. The CDR3 loop is CASSPPAGGEEKLFF. In nucleotides, the CDR3 is TGTGCCAGCAGTCCCCCGGCAGGGGGAGAAGAAAAACTGTTTTTT.

The V and J genes are TRBV5-1 and TRBJ2-3, with TRBD2 matching 10 bases. This CDR3 region has 14 residues. The V gene end was trimmed by 5 bases and the J gene end by 3 bases; junction bases not matched to a gene: 3. Germline CDR1 SGHRS, CDR2 YFSETQ. DNA of the CDR3: TGCGCCAGCAGAACTAGCGGGAAGACAGATACGCAGTATTTT. Its translation: CASRTSGKTDTQYF. Together with reference TRBV5-1 and TRBJ2-3, the CDR3 gives the full variable domain: KAGVTQTPRYLIKTRGQQVTLSCSPISGHRSVSWYQQTPGQGLQFLFEYFSETQRNKGNFPGRFSGRQFSNSRSEMNVSTLELGDSALYLCASRTSGKTDTQYFGPGTRLTVL.

The chain recombines TRBV29-1 with TRBJ1-5; maybe TRBD1 (5 bases). The CDR3 covers 13 residues. V lost 4 bases, J lost 7 bases, and 14 bases lay in between. The germline gives CDR1 SQVTM, CDR2 ANQGSEA. The CDR3 here is CSVGDGGGQPQHF. DNA of the CDR3: TGCAGCGTTGGGGACGGGGGAGGCCAGCCCCAGCATTTT.

This rearrangement joins TRBV27 to TRBJ1-4; no definite D call. CDR3 length: 16 amino acids. The germline V gene encodes CDR1 MNHEY and CDR2 SMNVEV (reference sequence). The V end lost 10 bases, the J end lost 8 bases, and 26 bases lay between the germline ends. The DNA for the CDR3 is TGTGCCACCCCCGGGAGGGATGGGGTCCGAGGAGAAAAACTGTTTTTT. Its protein product is CATPGRDGVRGEKLFF.

The chain employs TRBV25-1 and TRBJ2-3; D unresolved. The CDR3 runs 13 residues. V lost 4 bases, J lost 1 base, and 6 bases lay in between. Germline loops: CDR1 MGHDK, CDR2 SYGVNS. CDR3 coding DNA: TGTGCCAGCAGTGCGTATCGCACAGATACGCAGTATTTT. It specifies CASSAYRTDTQYF.

The chain links TRBV10-3 to TRBJ1-2; weak D call: TRBD1 (6 bases). This CDR3 has 18 amino acids. Germline values: CDR1 ENHRY, CDR2 SYGVKD. Trimming removed 0 bases from V and 0 bases from J, with 17 bases in between. The CDR3 sequence is CAISESVGTNEANYGYTF. The CDR3 DNA follows: TGTGCCATCAGTGAGTCCGTAGGGACAAATGAAGCTAACTATGGCTACACCTTC.

The V and J genes are TRBV29-1 and TRBJ1-2; 9 bases agree with TRBD1. CDR1 SQVTM and CDR2 ANQGSEA come from the germline V gene. V shed 7 bases, J shed 4 bases, and the junction held 4 bases outside the gene matches. CDR3 length: 12 amino acids. The CDR3 region has the DNA TGCAGCGCGGGGACAGGGCCCTATGGCTACACCTTC. Encoded protein: CSAGTGPYGYTF. Looking up the rest from reference TRBV29-1 and TRBJ1-2 gives the full variable domain: SAVISQKPSRDICQRGTSLTIQCQVDSQVTMMFWYRQQPGQSLTLIATANQGSEATYESGFVIDKFPISRPNLTFSTLTVSNMSPEDSSIYLCSAGTGPYGYTFGSGTRLTVV.

This chain joins TRBV12-5 and TRBJ1-5; D remains unclear. Germline CDR1 LGHNT, CDR2 FRNRAP. The CDR3 is 13 amino acids. Trimming stripped 3 bases from V and 7 bases from J, with 10 bases between. The CDR3, as DNA: TGTGCTAGTGGTTTTGGTGTACGGCAGCCCCAGCATTTT. It specifies CASGFGVRQPQHF.